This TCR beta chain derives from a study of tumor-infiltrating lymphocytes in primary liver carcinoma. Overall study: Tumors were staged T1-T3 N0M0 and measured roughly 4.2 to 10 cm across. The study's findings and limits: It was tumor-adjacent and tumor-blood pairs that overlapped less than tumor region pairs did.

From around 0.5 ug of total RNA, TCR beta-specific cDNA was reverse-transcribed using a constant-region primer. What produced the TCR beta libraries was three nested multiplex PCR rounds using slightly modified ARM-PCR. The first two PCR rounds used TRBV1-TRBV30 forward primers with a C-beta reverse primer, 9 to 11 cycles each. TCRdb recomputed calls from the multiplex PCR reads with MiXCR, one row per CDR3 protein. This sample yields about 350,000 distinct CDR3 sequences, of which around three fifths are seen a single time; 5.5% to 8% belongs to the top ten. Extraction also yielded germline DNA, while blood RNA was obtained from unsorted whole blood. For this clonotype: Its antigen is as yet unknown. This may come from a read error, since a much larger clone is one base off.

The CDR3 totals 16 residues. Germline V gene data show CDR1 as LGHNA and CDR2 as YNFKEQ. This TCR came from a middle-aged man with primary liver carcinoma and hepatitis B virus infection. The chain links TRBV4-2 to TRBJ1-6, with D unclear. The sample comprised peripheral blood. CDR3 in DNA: TGTGCCAGCTGCCAAGATCAAGGGAGCCCTAATTCACCCCTCCACTTT. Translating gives CASCQDQGSPNSPLHF.